Each of the 28 T cell receptor beta chains below was sequenced from the same sample in a study of response to subunit inactivated influenza vaccine. TCRdb itself ran the RT-PCR reads through MiXCR, one entry per CDR3 protein. This table has around 200,000 distinct CDR3 sequences, 9.5% to 15% appearing once. These data were also reused for a study on T cells expressing NK-cell markers. From that report: In generating TCR beta cDNA, 5'RACE template switching with UMIs was used.

This specimen consisted of CD8+ T cells sorted from PBMCs, obtained approximately 12 days after vaccination. All receptors come from a man between 50 and 59 years old who received an inactivated influenza vaccine.

This clonotype has only a few counts. The CDR3: CASSLVRGWGRSSYNSPLHF. The CDR3 nucleotides read TGTGCCAGCAGCTTAGTGAGAGGGTGGGGCAGAAGCTCCTATAATTCACCCCTCCACTTT. The chain combines TRBV11-1 with TRBJ1-6, with D maybe TRBD1 (5 bases). Per the germline V gene, CDR1 is SGHAT and CDR2 is FQDESV (reference sequence). The length of the CDR3 is 20 residues. With 1 base removed from V and 0 bases from J, the gap between germline ends came to 19 bases.

This clonotype appeared a few times. The CDR3 DNA reads TGCAGTGCCATGACAGGGGCCGAGTACGAGCAGTACTTC. Its translation is CSAMTGAEYEQYF. This sequence joins TRBV20-1 and TRBJ2-7; 8 nucleotides match TRBD1. After removal of 6 bases from V and 4 bases from J, the junction contained 8 bases not matched to a gene. CDR1 is DFQATT, CDR2 SNEGSKA, per germline (reference sequence). The CDR3 consists of 13 residues.

In its sample, this clonotype was seen a few times. The chain is built from TRBV6-2 or TRBV6-3 and TRBJ2-7; D gene unclear. The CDR3 extends over 14 amino acids. Trimming took 7 bases from V and 5 from J, leaving 18 bases between them. CDR1 MNHEY and CDR2 SVGEGT come from the germline V gene. The DNA for the CDR3 is TGTGCCAGCACCCCTTCTCCACGTCCCCACGAGCAGTACTTC. As protein: CASTPSPRPHEQYF.

This clonotype was observed a handful of times. J is TRBJ2-7 and V is TRBV28, with D possibly being TRBD1 (6 bases). The CDR3 spans 13 residues. Germline V lookup: CDR1 MDHEN, CDR2 SYDVKM. The V end was cut by 9 bases, the J end by 3 bases, with 15 bases between. The CDR3 bases are TGTGCCAGTAGCCTACACAGGGTCTACGAGCAGTACTTC. Translated, it gives CASSLHRVYEQYF.

In its sample, this clonotype was seen a few times. The chain uses TRBV6-5 and TRBJ2-7; TRBD1 aligns across 11 bases. The ends lost 4 bases at V and 5 bases at J; junction bases unmatched: 4. Germline values: CDR1 MNHEY, CDR2 SVGAGI. CDR3 size: 14 residues. The CDR3 protein is CASSSLGQGDEQYF. CDR3 nucleotide sequence: TGTGCCAGCAGTTCCCTGGGACAGGGGGACGAGCAGTACTTC.

The chain employs TRBV12-3 or TRBV12-4 and TRBJ2-1; 10 bases are shared with TRBD1. V gave up 10 bases and J gave up 9 bases; unmatched junction bases: 9. The CDR3 length is 13 residues. Written as DNA, the CDR3 is TGTGCCATTGCCGGGACAGGGGATAGTGAGCAGTTCTTC. Translation: CAIAGTGDSEQFF.

The CDR3 reads CASSPPSAYNEQFF. The CDR3 DNA is TGTGCCAGCAGCCCCCCTAGCGCGTATAATGAGCAGTTCTTC. The V call is TRBV7-8, the J call TRBJ2-1, with a weak D call TRBD2 (6 bases). The germline V gene has CDR1 SGHVS and CDR2 FQNEAQ. With 5 bases removed from V and 7 bases from J, the gap between germline ends came to 15 bases. The CDR3 contains 14 residues.

This clonotype has only a few counts. The rearrangement links TRBV6-2 or TRBV6-3 to TRBJ1-2, with unresolved D. Germline V lookup: CDR1 MNHEY, CDR2 SVGEGT. CDR3 length: 13 amino acids. Between the trimmed V and J ends, which lost 2 bases and 6 bases, there was a span of 10 bases. The CDR3 here is CASSYRRIHGYTF. The CDR3 DNA reads as TGTGCCAGCAGTTACCGACGGATTCATGGCTACACCTTC.

This clonotype has more than one count but fewer than ten. This chain connects TRBV2 to TRBJ2-1; D is unclear. V was shortened by 4 bases and J by 5 bases, with 9 bases between the two germline ends. The CDR3 has 13 residues. From germline, CDR1 is SNHLY and CDR2 FYNNEI. This CDR3 is CASSVYIDNEQFF. As DNA, the CDR3 is TGTGCCAGCAGTGTGTACATTGACAATGAGCAGTTCTTC.

This clonotype occurred a few times. The chain employs TRBV30 and TRBJ2-7, with 9 bases aligning to TRBD1. Germline V gene data show CDR1 as GTSNPN and CDR2 as SVGIG (reference sequence). This CDR3 comprises 14 residues. J gave up 4 bases and V 2 bases, and 6 bases lay outside the gene matches. CDR3 in DNA: TGTGCCTGGAGTCCCGGGACAGGGTTATACGAGCAGTACTTC. This sequence encodes CAWSPGTGLYEQYF.

There are a few counts of this clonotype. The V call is TRBV9, the J call TRBJ2-7; 10 bases are shared with TRBD2. The CDR3 is 14 amino acids. J gave up 1 base and V 3 bases, and 1 base lay outside the gene matches. Germline V lookup: CDR1 SGDLS, CDR2 YYNGEE. This CDR3 reads CASSGTSGSYEQYF. The CDR3 DNA is TGTGCCAGCAGCGGGACTAGCGGATCCTACGAGCAGTACTTC. Drawing the rest from reference TRBV9 and TRBJ2-7, the complete variable domain is DSGVTQTPKHLITATGQRVTLRCSPRSGDLSVYWYQQSLDQGLQFLIQYYNGEERAKGNILERFSAQQFPDLHSELNLSSLELGDSALYFCASSGTSGSYEQYFGPGTRLTVT.

This clonotype was counted ten times or more. The J gene is TRBJ2-7, the V gene TRBV12-3 or TRBV12-4; a possible D gene is TRBD2 (5 bases). V lost 5 bases and J 4 bases, leaving 15 bases between the germline ends. This CDR3 comprises 14 residues. CDR3: CASSNREQPYEQYF. The CDR3, as DNA: TGTGCCAGCAGTAACCGGGAACAGCCTTACGAGCAGTACTTC.

This chain joins TRBV27 and TRBJ2-7; 12 bases map to TRBD2. The CDR3 has 17 residues. With V trimmed by 4 bases and J by 2 bases, 9 bases remained unmatched. Germline V gives CDR1 MNHEY, CDR2 SMNVEV (reference sequence). CDR3 region: CASSSFTSGRPTYEQYF. The CDR3 DNA follows: TGTGCCAGCAGTTCCTTTACTAGCGGGAGGCCTACCTACGAGCAGTACTTC.

V usage is TRBV10-2 and J usage is TRBJ1-1, with 7 bases aligning to TRBD1. Unmatched junction bases numbered 2, after V lost 3 bases and J lost 4 bases. Germline lookup yields CDR1 WSHSY and CDR2 SAAADI. The CDR3 sequence is 13 residues long. The CDR3 DNA is TGCGCCAGCAGTGAACAGGGGAGCACTGAAGCTTTCTTT. Translated, it gives CASSEQGSTEAFF.

A few counts support this clonotype. This chain joins TRBV11-2 and TRBJ1-2, with a possible D match to TRBD1 (6 bases). CDR1 and CDR2 from the germline V gene are SGHAT and FQNNGV. The V gene lost 4 bases and the J gene lost 8 bases, with 14 bases spanning the gap. This CDR3 region has 13 residues. The CDR3 sequence: CASSSGQGKGYTF. CDR3 bases: TGTGCCAGCAGCTCCGGGCAGGGGAAAGGCTACACCTTC.

This clonotype occurred a few times. The chain is built from TRBV14 and TRBJ2-5; TRBD2 aligns across 10 bases. The V segment lost 0 bases and the J segment 5 bases; nucleotides outside the gene matches: 9. From germline, CDR1 is SGHDN and CDR2 FVKESK. This CDR3 is 17 amino acids long. CDR3 in amino acids: CASSQEVLAGARETQYF. The CDR3 nucleotides read TGTGCCAGCAGCCAAGAGGTCCTAGCGGGAGCCCGGGAGACCCAGTACTTC.

The chain carries TRBV7-9 and TRBJ2-3; 8 nucleotides match TRBD2. CDR1 SEHNR and CDR2 FQNEAQ come from the germline V gene (reference sequence). The CDR3 sequence is 17 residues long. V trimming: 1 base; J trimming: 0 bases; junction bases outside the gene matches: 6. The CDR3 reads CASSLVSPSGSTDTQYF. CDR3 bases: TGTGCCAGCAGCTTAGTTAGTCCTAGCGGGAGCACAGATACGCAGTATTTT. The whole variable domain, remainder taken from reference TRBV7-9 and TRBJ2-3, is DTGVSQNPRHKITKRGQNVTFRCDPISEHNRLYWYRQTLGQGPEFLTYFQNEAQLEKSRLLSDRFSAERPKGSFSTLEIQRTEQGDSAMYLCASSLVSPSGSTDTQYFGPGTRLTVL.

This clonotype came up many times. This chain joins TRBV12-3 or TRBV12-4 and TRBJ2-7; D may correspond to TRBD1 or TRBD2 (5 bases each). CDR3 length equals 12 residues. V lost 5 bases and J 6 bases, leaving 11 bases between the germline ends. The CDR3 protein is CASSPGTSEQYF. The CDR3 DNA reads as TGTGCCAGCAGTCCCGGGACCTCCGAGCAGTACTTC.

In this sample, this clonotype turned up a few times. This CDR3 reads CASSFRTSGPVGDTQYF. For the CDR3, the DNA is TGTGCCAGCAGCTTTAGGACTAGCGGACCAGTCGGTGATACGCAGTATTTT. The rearrangement joins TRBV7-8 to TRBJ2-3, with 10 bases fitting TRBD2. J was trimmed by 6 bases and V by 3 bases; bases with no gene match: 12. The germline CDR1 and CDR2 sequences are SGHVS and FQNEAQ. This CDR3 is 17 amino acids long.

The V and J genes are TRBV24-1 and TRBJ2-5, with D possibly TRBD1 on 6 matching bases. Germline CDR1 and CDR2: KGHDR and SFDVKD. Deletions cut 3 bases from V and 5 bases from J, with 15 bases between. The CDR3 is 15 amino acids. The CDR3 DNA reads TGTGCCACCAGTGATCCCCCAGGGGACGGGGAGACCCAGTACTTC. Translation gives CATSDPPGDGETQYF.

This clonotype was seen many times. CDR3 sequence: CASSLTPLGDYEQYF. As DNA, the CDR3 is TGTGCCAGCAGCCTTACGCCCCTAGGGGACTACGAGCAGTACTTC. The chain combines TRBV7-2 with TRBJ2-7; possible D gene TRBD1, 5 bases. The CDR3 contains 15 residues. From germline, CDR1 is SGHTA and CDR2 FQGNSA. V was pared by 5 bases and J by 3 bases, with 17 bases between. Variable domain in full (rest from reference TRBV7-2 and TRBJ2-7): GAGVSQSPSNKVTEKGKDVELRCDPISGHTALYWYRQSLGQGLEFLIYFQGNSAPDKSGLPSDRFSAERTGGSVSTLTIQRTQQEDSAVYLCASSLTPLGDYEQYFGPGTRLTVT.

This clonotype was seen a handful of times. The rearrangement links TRBV27 to TRBJ2-1; 14 nucleotides match TRBD2. This CDR3 has 16 amino acids. Germline values: CDR1 MNHEY, CDR2 SMNVEV (reference sequence). V gave up 5 bases and J gave up 7 bases; unmatched junction bases: 7. CDR3 in DNA: TGTGCCAGCAGTCCGGGGACTAGCGGGAGATTGAATGAGCAGTTCTTC. It encodes CASSPGTSGRLNEQFF.

This clonotype was found many times. The chain employs TRBV12-3 or TRBV12-4 and TRBJ2-3; TRBD1 might be the D (6 bases). Trimming pared 3 bases from V and 3 bases from J, leaving 13 bases between. This CDR3 has 15 amino acids. CDR3 sequence reads: CASSFFRGATDTQYF. The CDR3 DNA sequence: TGTGCCAGCAGTTTTTTCAGGGGTGCAACAGATACGCAGTATTTT.

The chain couples TRBV6-1 to TRBJ1-2; the match to TRBD1 covers 7 bases. The germline gives CDR1 MNHNS, CDR2 SASEGT. There are 14 residues in the CDR3. V gave up 3 bases and J gave up 4 bases; unmatched junction bases: 5. The CDR3 region has the DNA TGTGCCAGCAGTGACCTGACAGGGCTCTATGGCTACACCTTC. It yields the protein CASSDLTGLYGYTF.

This clonotype was observed a few times. This chain joins TRBV21-1 and TRBJ2-7; the table's TRBD2 call for D was not verified on the DNA. TRBV21-1 is a pseudogene locus. The CDR3 totals 18 residues. This CDR3 is CASSKAQRPGGALYEQYF. CDR3 bases: TGTGCCAGCAGCAAGGCTCAGAGGCCCGGGGGGGCCCTCTACGAGCAGTACTTC.

The gene calls are TRBV12-3 or TRBV12-4 and TRBJ2-3, with 10 positions matching TRBD2. The CDR3 runs to 15 residues. V dropped 7 bases and J dropped 4; count of bases not matched to a gene: 8. DNA of the CDR3: TGTGCCAGCACCTCCCTAGCGGGGGTTGCAGATACGCAGTATTTT. As protein: CASTSLAGVADTQYF.

This sequence joins TRBV28 and TRBJ2-4; tentative D call: TRBD1 (7 bases). The V and J ends lost 1 base and 6 bases respectively, with 16 bases between them. CDR3 length equals 16 residues. Per germline, CDR1 MDHEN and CDR2 SYDVKM. The CDR3 DNA sequence: TGTGCCAGCAGTTTATTAGCAGGGGGGCGAGTAAACATTCAGTACTTC. It codes for CASSLLAGGRVNIQYF.

This clonotype was seen many times. The chain joins TRBV29-1 to TRBJ2-7; perhaps TRBD2 as D (6 bases). CDR1 is SQVTM and CDR2 is ANQGSEA in the germline V gene. The germline V and J ends were trimmed by 4 bases and 0 bases, with 13 bases remaining between them. This CDR3 is 14 amino acids long. The chain's CDR3 is CSVGGVNSSYEQYF. The CDR3 DNA follows: TGCAGCGTTGGGGGGGTGAATAGCTCCTACGAGCAGTACTTC.